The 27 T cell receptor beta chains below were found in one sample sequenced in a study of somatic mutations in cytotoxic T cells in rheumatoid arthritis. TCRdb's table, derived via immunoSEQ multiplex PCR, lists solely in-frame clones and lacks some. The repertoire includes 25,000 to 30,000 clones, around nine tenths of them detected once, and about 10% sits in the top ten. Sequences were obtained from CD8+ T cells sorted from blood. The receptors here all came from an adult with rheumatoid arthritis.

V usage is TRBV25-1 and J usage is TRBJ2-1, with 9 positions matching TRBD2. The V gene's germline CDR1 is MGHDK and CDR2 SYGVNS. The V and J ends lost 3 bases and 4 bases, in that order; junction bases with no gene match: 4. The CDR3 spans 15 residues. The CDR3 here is CASSEGLADYNEQFF. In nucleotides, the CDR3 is TGTGCCAGCAGTGAGGGACTAGCAGATTACAATGAGCAGTTCTTC.

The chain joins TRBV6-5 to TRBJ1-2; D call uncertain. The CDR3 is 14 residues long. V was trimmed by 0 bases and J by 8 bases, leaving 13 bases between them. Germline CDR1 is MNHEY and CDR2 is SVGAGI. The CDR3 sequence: CASSYSSGSTGYTF. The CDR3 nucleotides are TGTGCCAGCAGTTACTCTTCCGGCTCAACAGGCTACACCTTC.

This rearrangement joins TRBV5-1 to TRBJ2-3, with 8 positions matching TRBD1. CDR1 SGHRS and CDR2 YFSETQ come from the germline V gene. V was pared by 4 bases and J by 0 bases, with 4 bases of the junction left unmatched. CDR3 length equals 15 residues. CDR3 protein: CASSKGQESTDTQYF. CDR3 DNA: TGCGCCAGCAGCAAGGGACAGGAAAGCACAGATACGCAGTATTTT.

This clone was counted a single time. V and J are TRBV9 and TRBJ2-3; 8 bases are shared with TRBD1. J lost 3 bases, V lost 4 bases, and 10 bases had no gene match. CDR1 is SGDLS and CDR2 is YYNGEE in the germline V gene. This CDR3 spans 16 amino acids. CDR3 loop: CASSSPGQGQTDTQYF. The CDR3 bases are TGTGCCAGCAGCTCTCCCGGACAGGGTCAGACAGATACGCAGTATTTT.

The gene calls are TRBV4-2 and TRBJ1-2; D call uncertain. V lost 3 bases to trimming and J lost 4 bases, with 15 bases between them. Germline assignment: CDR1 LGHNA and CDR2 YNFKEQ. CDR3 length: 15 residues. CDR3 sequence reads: CASSHEGISFYGYTF. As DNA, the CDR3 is TGTGCCAGCAGCCACGAGGGCATTTCTTTCTATGGCTACACCTTC.

The CDR3 reads CASSQFPGVSTDTQYF. The CDR3 coding sequence is TGCGCCAGCAGCCAATTTCCCGGGGTCAGCACAGATACGCAGTATTTT. The chain joins TRBV4-1 to TRBJ2-3; D possibly corresponds to TRBD2 (5 bases). Germline-derived CDR1 and CDR2 are MGHRA and YSYEKL. This CDR3 comprises 16 residues. The V end was cut by 2 bases, the J end by 0 bases, with 12 bases between.

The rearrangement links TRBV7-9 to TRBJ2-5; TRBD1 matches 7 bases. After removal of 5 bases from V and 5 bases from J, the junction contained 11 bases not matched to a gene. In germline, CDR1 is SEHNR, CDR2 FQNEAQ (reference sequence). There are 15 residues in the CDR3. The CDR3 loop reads CASSPRVTGTETQYF. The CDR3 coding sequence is TGTGCCAGCAGCCCGCGCGTGACAGGGACGGAGACCCAGTACTTC.

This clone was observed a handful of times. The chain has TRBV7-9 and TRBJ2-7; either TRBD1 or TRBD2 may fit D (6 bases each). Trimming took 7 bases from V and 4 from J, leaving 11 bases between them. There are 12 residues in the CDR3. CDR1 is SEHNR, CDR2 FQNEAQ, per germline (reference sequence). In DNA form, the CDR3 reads TGTGCCAGCAAGGGGGGAGAGTACGAGCAGTACTTC. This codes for CASKGGEYEQYF.

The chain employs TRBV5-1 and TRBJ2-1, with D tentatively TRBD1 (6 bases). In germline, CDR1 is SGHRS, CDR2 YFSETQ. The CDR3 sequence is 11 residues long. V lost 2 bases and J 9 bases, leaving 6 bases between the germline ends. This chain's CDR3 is CASSLGGEQFF. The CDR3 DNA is TGCGCCAGCAGCTTAGGGGGTGAGCAGTTCTTC. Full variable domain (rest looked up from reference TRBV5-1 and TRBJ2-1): KAGVTQTPRYLIKTRGQQVTLSCSPISGHRSVSWYQQTPGQGLQFLFEYFSETQRNKGNFPGRFSGRQFSNSRSEMNVSTLELGDSALYLCASSLGGEQFFGPGTRLTVL.

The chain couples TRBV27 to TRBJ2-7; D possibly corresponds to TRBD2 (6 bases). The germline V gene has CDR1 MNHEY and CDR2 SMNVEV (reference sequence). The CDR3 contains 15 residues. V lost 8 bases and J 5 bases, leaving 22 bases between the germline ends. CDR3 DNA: TGTGCCAGCGGGTATCCGGGACTGGGGGTCCACGAGCAGTACTTC. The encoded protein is CASGYPGLGVHEQYF.

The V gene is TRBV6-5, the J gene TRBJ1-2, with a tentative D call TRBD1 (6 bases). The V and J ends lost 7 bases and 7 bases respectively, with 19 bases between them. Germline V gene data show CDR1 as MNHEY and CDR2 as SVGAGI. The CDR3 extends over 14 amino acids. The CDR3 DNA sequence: TGTGCCAGCACGCGAGGACAGACCAACGGTGGCTACACCTTC. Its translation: CASTRGQTNGGYTF.

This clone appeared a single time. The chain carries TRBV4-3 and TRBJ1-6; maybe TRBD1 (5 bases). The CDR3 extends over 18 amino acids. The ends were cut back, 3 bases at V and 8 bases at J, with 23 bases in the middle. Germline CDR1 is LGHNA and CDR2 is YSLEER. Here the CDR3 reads CASSHNTMRTGGYSPLHF. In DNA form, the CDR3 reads TGCGCCAGCAGCCACAATACTATGAGAACAGGCGGGTATTCACCCCTCCACTTT.

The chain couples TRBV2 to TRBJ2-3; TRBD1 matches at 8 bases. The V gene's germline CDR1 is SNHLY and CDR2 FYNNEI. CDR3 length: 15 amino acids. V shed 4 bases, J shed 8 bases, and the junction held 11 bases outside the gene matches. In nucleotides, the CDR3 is TGTGCCAGCAGTGCCCCGGGACAGGCTCGAGTTACGCAGTATTTT. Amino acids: CASSAPGQARVTQYF.

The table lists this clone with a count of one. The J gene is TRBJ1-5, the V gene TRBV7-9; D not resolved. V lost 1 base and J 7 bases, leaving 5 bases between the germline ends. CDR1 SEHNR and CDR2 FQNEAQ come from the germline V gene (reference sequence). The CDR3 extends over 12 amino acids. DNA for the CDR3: TGTGCCAGCAGCTTAGGAGGCCAGCCCCAGCATTTT. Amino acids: CASSLGGQPQHF. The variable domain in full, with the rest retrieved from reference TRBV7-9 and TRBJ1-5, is DTGVSQNPRHKITKRGQNVTFRCDPISEHNRLYWYRQTLGQGPEFLTYFQNEAQLEKSRLLSDRFSAERPKGSFSTLEIQRTEQGDSAMYLCASSLGGQPQHFGDGTRLSIL.

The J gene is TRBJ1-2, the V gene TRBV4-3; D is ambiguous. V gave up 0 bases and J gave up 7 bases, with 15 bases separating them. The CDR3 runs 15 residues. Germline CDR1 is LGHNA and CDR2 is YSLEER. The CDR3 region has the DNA TGCGCCAGCAGCCAAGATCGGGCCAGTCGCGGTGGCTACACCTTC. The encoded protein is CASSQDRASRGGYTF.

In nucleotides, the CDR3 is TGTGCCTGGACTGTAGGGCTCTCTGGAAACACCATATATTTT. Translated, it gives CAWTVGLSGNTIYF. The chain employs TRBV30 and TRBJ1-3; D is undetermined. The CDR3 has 14 amino acids. V lost 4 bases and J lost 0, with 10 bases in between. The germline V gene has CDR1 GTSNPN and CDR2 SVGIG (reference sequence).

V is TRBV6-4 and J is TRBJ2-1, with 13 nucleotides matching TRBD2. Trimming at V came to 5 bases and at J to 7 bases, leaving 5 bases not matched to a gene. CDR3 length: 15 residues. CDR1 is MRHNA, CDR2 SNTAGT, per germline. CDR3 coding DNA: TGTGCCAGCAGTCACCGGACTAGCGGGAGTAATGAGCAGTTCTTC. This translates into CASSHRTSGSNEQFF.

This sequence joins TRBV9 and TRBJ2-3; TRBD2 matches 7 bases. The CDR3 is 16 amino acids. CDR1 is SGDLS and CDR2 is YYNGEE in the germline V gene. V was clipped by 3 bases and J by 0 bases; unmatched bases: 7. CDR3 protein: CASSAELATSTDTQYF. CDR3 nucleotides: TGTGCCAGCAGCGCTGAACTAGCGACTAGCACAGATACGCAGTATTTT.

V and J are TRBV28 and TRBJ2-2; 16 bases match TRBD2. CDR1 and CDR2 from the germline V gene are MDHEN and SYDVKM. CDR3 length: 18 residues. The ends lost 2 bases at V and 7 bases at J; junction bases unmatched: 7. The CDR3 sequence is CASSLEGLAGGPSGELFF. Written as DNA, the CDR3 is TGTGCCAGCAGTTTAGAGGGACTAGCGGGAGGGCCCAGCGGGGAGCTGTTTTTT.

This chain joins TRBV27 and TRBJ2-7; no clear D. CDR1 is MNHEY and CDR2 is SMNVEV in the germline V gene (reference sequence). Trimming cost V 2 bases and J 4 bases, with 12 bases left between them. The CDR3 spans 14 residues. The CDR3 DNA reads TGTGCCAGCAGTTTAGTACAGAACCCATACGAGCAGTACTTC. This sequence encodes CASSLVQNPYEQYF.

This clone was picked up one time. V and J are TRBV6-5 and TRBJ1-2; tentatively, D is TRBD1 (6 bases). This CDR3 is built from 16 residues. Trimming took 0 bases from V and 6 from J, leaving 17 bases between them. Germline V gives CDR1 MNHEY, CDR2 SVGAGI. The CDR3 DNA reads TGTGCCAGCAGTTACTCAGGGGGGCAATTGTCGGATGGCTACACCTTC. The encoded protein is CASSYSGGQLSDGYTF.

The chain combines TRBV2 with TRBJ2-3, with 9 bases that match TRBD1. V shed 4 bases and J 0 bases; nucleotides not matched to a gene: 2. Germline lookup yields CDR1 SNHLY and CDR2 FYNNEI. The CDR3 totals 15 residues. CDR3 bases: TGTGCCAGCAGTGGGGGGACAGGGAGCACAGATACGCAGTATTTT. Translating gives CASSGGTGSTDTQYF.

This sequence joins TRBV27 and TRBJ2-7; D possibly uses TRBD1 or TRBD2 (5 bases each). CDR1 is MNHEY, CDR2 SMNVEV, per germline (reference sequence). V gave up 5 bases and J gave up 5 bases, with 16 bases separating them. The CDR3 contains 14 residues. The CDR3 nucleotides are TGTGCCAGCAGTGCCGGGACGCCAGGCCACGAGCAGTACTTC. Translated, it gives CASSAGTPGHEQYF.

CDR3: CASSLEWSSYNEQFF. CDR3 in DNA: TGTGCCAGCAGCTTAGAATGGAGCTCCTACAATGAGCAGTTCTTC. This chain links TRBV7-9 with TRBJ2-1; D is unresolved. V was cut by 1 base and J by 0 bases, with 7 bases left in between. The germline V gene has CDR1 SEHNR and CDR2 FQNEAQ (reference sequence). The CDR3 is 15 residues long.

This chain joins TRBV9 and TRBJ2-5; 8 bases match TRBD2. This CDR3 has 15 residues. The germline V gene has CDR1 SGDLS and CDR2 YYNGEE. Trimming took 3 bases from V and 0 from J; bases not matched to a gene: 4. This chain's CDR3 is CASSAGGADQETQYF. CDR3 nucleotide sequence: TGTGCCAGCAGCGCCGGGGGGGCCGACCAAGAGACCCAGTACTTC.

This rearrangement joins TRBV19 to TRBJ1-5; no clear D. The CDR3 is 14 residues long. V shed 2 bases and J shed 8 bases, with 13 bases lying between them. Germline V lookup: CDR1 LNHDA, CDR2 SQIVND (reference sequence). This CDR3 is CASSIYAGSKPQHF. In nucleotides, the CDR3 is TGTGCCAGTAGTATATATGCAGGCTCGAAGCCCCAGCATTTT.

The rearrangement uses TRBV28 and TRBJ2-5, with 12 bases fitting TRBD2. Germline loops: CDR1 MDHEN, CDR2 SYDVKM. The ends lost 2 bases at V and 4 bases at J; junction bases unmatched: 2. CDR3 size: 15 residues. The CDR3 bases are TGTGCCAGCAGTTTACTAGCGGGGGGGAGAGAGACCCAGTACTTC. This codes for CASSLLAGGRETQYF.